This is a list of T cell receptor beta chains from one sample in a study of spatial heterogeneity in lung cancer. TCRdb reprocessed the 5' RACE reads via MiXCR and lists one record per CDR3 protein. The sample includes 50,000 to 60,000 distinct CDR3 sequences, 7.4% of them seen just once. Sequencing used PBMCs, obtained at follow-up. Receptors were obtained from a female donor with early-stage non-small cell lung cancer. Each CDR3 is given with its conserved first and last residue. A D gene is named only where the DNA matches it firmly. Part of the rows lack a size; the others show once, few, many or a class for expanded clones.

v_gene: TRBV20-1; j_gene: TRBJ2-1; d_gene: TRBD1; abundance: NA; CDR3nt: TGCAGTGGTGATTCCCGGACAGGGTTTTACAATGAGCAGTTCTTC; CDR3aa: CSGDSRTGFYNEQFF
v_gene: TRBV4-1; j_gene: TRBJ1-1; d_gene: NA; abundance: few; CDR3nt: TGCGCCAGCAGCCAATCTGAGATGAACACTGAAGCTTTCTTT; CDR3aa: CASSQSEMNTEAFF
v_gene: TRBV20-1; j_gene: TRBJ2-5; d_gene: NA; abundance: few; CDR3nt: TGCAGTGCTAGAGATTGGGCAACGGCAGAGACCCAGTACTTC; CDR3aa: CSARDWATAETQYF
v_gene: TRBV24-1; j_gene: TRBJ2-3; d_gene: NA; abundance: NA; CDR3nt: TGTGCCACCGGGGACCCGAGGGTTGGGTTCCACAGGGATACGCAGTATTTT; CDR3aa: CATGDPRVGFHRDTQYF
v_gene: TRBV7-3; j_gene: TRBJ2-3; d_gene: NA; abundance: many; CDR3nt: TGTGCCAGCAGCTTAACGGGCTACGTTCTAGATACGCAGTATTTT; CDR3aa: CASSLTGYVLDTQYF
v_gene: TRBV6-5; j_gene: TRBJ1-1; d_gene: NA; abundance: NA; CDR3nt: TGTGCCAGCAGTTACTTTCCGACCATGAACACTGAAGCTTTCTTT; CDR3aa: CASSYFPTMNTEAFF
v_gene: TRBV3-1; j_gene: TRBJ2-1; d_gene: NA; abundance: many; CDR3nt: TGTGCCAGCAGCCAAGGGGAAGGATATGAGCAGTTCTTC; CDR3aa: CASSQGEGYEQFF
v_gene: TRBV28; j_gene: TRBJ1-1; d_gene: TRBD1; abundance: NA; CDR3nt: TGTGCCAGCAGTTTATCTCAGGGGGTAGCTTTCTTT; CDR3aa: CASSLSQGVAFF
v_gene: TRBV20-1; j_gene: TRBJ2-7; d_gene: TRBD1; abundance: NA; CDR3nt: TGCAGTGCTGGGGCAGGGGGCGCTTTTTACGAGCAGTACTTC; CDR3aa: CSAGAGGAFYEQYF
v_gene: TRBV5-5; j_gene: TRBJ2-3; d_gene: NA; abundance: NA; CDR3nt: TGTGCCAGCAGCTCTGGGTCACCGCAAGATACGCAGTATTTT; CDR3aa: CASSSGSPQDTQYF
v_gene: TRBV6-5; j_gene: TRBJ2-1; d_gene: NA; abundance: few; CDR3nt: TGTGCCAGCAGAATCCCTGGCGGCGATGAGCAGTTCTTC; CDR3aa: CASRIPGGDEQFF
v_gene: TRBV5-1; j_gene: TRBJ2-2; d_gene: TRBD2; abundance: once; CDR3nt: TGCGCCAGCAGCTTCCGGACTAGCGGATTCACCGGGGAGCTGTTTTTT; CDR3aa: CASSFRTSGFTGELFF
v_gene: TRBV7-2; j_gene: TRBJ1-1; d_gene: NA; abundance: NA; CDR3nt: TGTGCCAGCAGCTTCAAAACGGGGGGGACTGAAGCTTTCTTT; CDR3aa: CASSFKTGGTEAFF
v_gene: TRBV20-1; j_gene: TRBJ2-5; d_gene: NA; abundance: few; CDR3nt: TGCAGTGCTAGCCTAGTCAGCCAAGAGACCCAGTACTTC; CDR3aa: CSASLVSQETQYF
v_gene: TRBV6-5; j_gene: TRBJ1-2; d_gene: NA; abundance: NA; CDR3nt: TGTGCCAGCAGTTACGGTTACTCTAACTATGGCTACACCTTC; CDR3aa: CASSYGYSNYGYTF
v_gene: TRBV29-1; j_gene: TRBJ1-1; d_gene: TRBD1; abundance: few; CDR3nt: TGCAGCGGTCACAGGGGGCAAGGGAGCACTGAAGCTTTCTTT; CDR3aa: CSGHRGQGSTEAFF
v_gene: TRBV5-1; j_gene: TRBJ1-4; d_gene: NA; abundance: many; CDR3nt: TGCGCCAGCAGCTCCAGGCTAGGAGAAAAACTGTTTTTT; CDR3aa: CASSSRLGEKLFF
v_gene: TRBV7-2; j_gene: TRBJ2-1; d_gene: NA; abundance: few; CDR3nt: TGTGCCAGCAGCTTAGTTCCAGGGCCCTCCTACAATGAGCAGTTCTTC; CDR3aa: CASSLVPGPSYNEQFF
v_gene: TRBV7-2; j_gene: TRBJ1-2; d_gene: NA; abundance: few; CDR3nt: TGTGCCAGCAGCTCCCAGACGGGGGTATGGTATGGCTACACCTTC; CDR3aa: CASSSQTGVWYGYTF
v_gene: TRBV7-2; j_gene: TRBJ1-1; d_gene: NA; abundance: many; CDR3nt: TGTGCCAGCAGCCAGGATGGTCGGAGAGCTTTCTTT; CDR3aa: CASSQDGRRAFF
v_gene: TRBV15; j_gene: TRBJ2-5; d_gene: TRBD1; abundance: few; CDR3nt: TGTGCCACCAGCAGAGACCAGGGGGAGGAGACCCAGTACTTC; CDR3aa: CATSRDQGEETQYF
v_gene: TRBV20-1; j_gene: TRBJ2-1; d_gene: TRBD1; abundance: NA; CDR3nt: TGCAGTGCTAGACCCCCGGGACAGGGCAGCAATGAGCAGTTCTTC; CDR3aa: CSARPPGQGSNEQFF
v_gene: TRBV4-2; j_gene: TRBJ2-1; d_gene: NA; abundance: few; CDR3nt: TGTGCCAGCAGCCAAGACTTTCGTGCAAATGAGCAGTTCTTC; CDR3aa: CASSQDFRANEQFF
v_gene: TRBV6-4; j_gene: TRBJ1-5; d_gene: NA; abundance: many; CDR3nt: TGTGCCAGGGCGGCGGCGCCTGCTCCCAATCAGCCCCAGCATTTT; CDR3aa: CARAAAPAPNQPQHF
v_gene: TRBV6-1; j_gene: TRBJ2-1; d_gene: TRBD1; abundance: few; CDR3nt: TGTGCCAGCAGTGCAACAGGGGGCAGGGATGAGCAGTTCTTC; CDR3aa: CASSATGGRDEQFF
v_gene: TRBV7-8; j_gene: TRBJ2-5; d_gene: TRBD2; abundance: few; CDR3nt: TGTGCCAGCAGCCCGGCGGGGGGGGGTAGGGAGACCCAGTACTTC; CDR3aa: CASSPAGGGRETQYF
v_gene: TRBV5-1; j_gene: TRBJ1-2; d_gene: NA; abundance: many; CDR3nt: TGCGCCAGCAGCTTGGGTCCCAACTATGGCTACACCTTC; CDR3aa: CASSLGPNYGYTF
v_gene: TRBV6-2/TRBV6-3; j_gene: TRBJ2-5; d_gene: NA; abundance: many; CDR3nt: TGTGCCAGCAGTACAGTGGGGGGGCCAGTAAAGGAGACCCAGTACTTC; CDR3aa: CASSTVGGPVKETQYF
v_gene: TRBV2; j_gene: TRBJ2-5; d_gene: NA; abundance: few; CDR3nt: TGTGCCAGCATCCTGTCTCCAACTTGGACCCAGTACTTC; CDR3aa: CASILSPTWTQYF
v_gene: TRBV5-1; j_gene: TRBJ2-1; d_gene: NA; abundance: many; CDR3nt: TGCGCCAGCAACCTGATGTCCCAGGACAATGAGCAGTTCTTC; CDR3aa: CASNLMSQDNEQFF
v_gene: TRBV7-2; j_gene: TRBJ1-4; d_gene: NA; abundance: few; CDR3nt: TGTGCCAGCAGCTTTCACCCACTCCGGGACGGGAATAATGAAAAACTGTTTTTT; CDR3aa: CASSFHPLRDGNNEKLFF
v_gene: TRBV3-1; j_gene: TRBJ1-1; d_gene: NA; abundance: NA; CDR3nt: TGTGCCAGCAGCCAGGGACCAATCACTGAAGCTTTCTTT; CDR3aa: CASSQGPITEAFF
v_gene: TRBV11-1; j_gene: TRBJ2-3; d_gene: TRBD2; abundance: NA; CDR3nt: TGTGCCAGCAGCAAACCGGGACTAGCCCGACCGGCAGATACGCAGTATTTT; CDR3aa: CASSKPGLARPADTQYF
v_gene: TRBV7-2; j_gene: TRBJ2-2; d_gene: NA; abundance: NA; CDR3nt: TGTGCCAGCAGCAAGGACAGCTTAAACACCGGGGAGCTGTTTTTT; CDR3aa: CASSKDSLNTGELFF
v_gene: TRBV7-2; j_gene: TRBJ2-5; d_gene: NA; abundance: NA; CDR3nt: TGTGCCAGCAGCTTTAGGGGGGCACAAGAGACCCAGTACTTC; CDR3aa: CASSFRGAQETQYF
v_gene: TRBV7-9; j_gene: TRBJ1-3; d_gene: TRBD1; abundance: many; CDR3nt: TGTGCCAGTTTACAGGGGGCTCGAAACACCATATATTTT; CDR3aa: CASLQGARNTIYF
v_gene: TRBV20-1; j_gene: TRBJ2-1; d_gene: NA; abundance: NA; CDR3nt: TGCAGTGCTAGACTTTTGGACGGATCTACCTACAATGAGCAGTTCTTC; CDR3aa: CSARLLDGSTYNEQFF
v_gene: TRBV28; j_gene: TRBJ2-3; d_gene: NA; abundance: NA; CDR3nt: TGTGCCAGCAGTTTTTCCGGGTTTACAGATACGCAGTATTTT; CDR3aa: CASSFSGFTDTQYF
v_gene: TRBV2; j_gene: TRBJ1-2; d_gene: NA; abundance: few; CDR3nt: TGTGCCAGCAGTGGGGCAGGGATTATCCATGGCTACACCTTC; CDR3aa: CASSGAGIIHGYTF
v_gene: TRBV3-1; j_gene: TRBJ2-3; d_gene: TRBD2; abundance: few; CDR3nt: TGTGCCAGCAGAGGACTAGCGGGGGGAAGCACAGATACGCAGTATTTT; CDR3aa: CASRGLAGGSTDTQYF
v_gene: TRBV7-8; j_gene: TRBJ1-5; d_gene: TRBD1; abundance: many; CDR3nt: TGTGCCAGCAGCTTAGAGGCCCAGACAGGGTTCAATCAGCCCCAGCATTTT; CDR3aa: CASSLEAQTGFNQPQHF